This TCR beta chain stems from a study of cytomegalovirus exposure and HLA in healthy donors. Separate from the approximately 670-subject first cohort, the roughly 110-subject validation cohort was the one that the donors belonged to. Data came from immunoSEQ multiplex PCR; TCRdb stores just in-frame clones and leaves some out. The data hold about 200,000 clones, with roughly 83% observed a single time. This clone turned up a few times. The receptor comes from a young woman in good health and CMV-seronegative. The source material was PBMCs.

The CDR3 is CASSFTGTGNSPLHF. The CDR3 DNA reads as TGTGCCAGCAGCTTTACCGGGACAGGAAATTCACCCCTCCACTTT. The J gene is TRBJ1-6, the V gene TRBV5-6; 8 bases line up with TRBD1. V dropped 2 bases and J dropped 7; count of bases not matched to a gene: 5. Looked up from germline, CDR1 is SGHDT and CDR2 is YYEEEE. The length of the CDR3 is 15 residues.